Listed below are T cell receptor beta chains from one sample, sequenced in a study of Graves' ophthalmopathy and Graves' hyperthyroidism. One entry per CDR3 protein, called by TCRdb with MiXCR from the multiplex PCR reads. The table lists 500,000 to 700,000 distinct CDR3 sequences, 22% of them singletons. The sequenced material came from peripheral blood. The receptor source for this set is a woman aged 18-29 years with stable Graves' hyperthyroidism. Some clones in this sample may be carry-over from other donors' samples. Both conserved end residues are part of each CDR3. D genes are given only for firm matches. For some rows the clone size is stated as once, few or many, or as a class when expanded; others skip it.

D: -
size: -
J: TRBJ2-3
V: TRBV20-1
CDR3: CSAPRTGGGYTDTQYF
DNA: TGCAGTGCCCCCAGGACAGGCGGGGGGTACACAGATACGCAGTATTTT

D: -
size: many
J: TRBJ2-4
V: TRBV20-1
CDR3: CSASALGQYF
DNA: TGCAGTGCTAGCGCGCTGGGACAGTACTTC

D: TRBD1
size: -
J: TRBJ1-2
V: TRBV29-1
CDR3: CSVDRGTGAYTF
DNA: TGCAGCGTTGATCGCGGGACAGGAGCTTACACCTTC

D: -
size: -
J: TRBJ1-1
V: TRBV2
CDR3: CASSEAHSRTEAFF
DNA: TGTGCCAGCAGTGAAGCGCACAGTAGGACTGAAGCTTTCTTT

D: TRBD1
size: few
J: TRBJ1-5
V: TRBV7-4
CDR3: CASSLTDRADQPQHF
DNA: TGTGCCAGCAGCTTAACTGACAGGGCAGATCAGCCCCAGCATTTT

D: -
size: many
J: TRBJ1-1
V: TRBV29-1
CDR3: CSVEVQGGTEAFF
DNA: TGCAGCGTTGAGGTCCAGGGAGGCACTGAAGCTTTCTTT

D: TRBD1
size: many
J: TRBJ2-2
V: TRBV6-5
CDR3: CASSYSNRGTGELFF
DNA: TGTGCCAGCAGTTACTCGAACAGGGGCACCGGGGAGCTGTTTTTT

D: -
size: many
J: TRBJ2-4
V: TRBV6-2/TRBV6-3
CDR3: CASRLGGGNIQYF
DNA: TGTGCCAGCAGGCTGGGGGGCGGAAACATTCAGTACTTC

D: -
size: few
J: TRBJ2-7
V: TRBV4-2
CDR3: CASSQERLSYEQYF
DNA: TGTGCCAGCAGCCAAGAACGCCTCTCCTACGAGCAGTACTTC

D: -
size: once
J: TRBJ2-7
V: TRBV6-1
CDR3: CASSERSKSYEQYF
DNA: TGTGCCAGCAGTGAGCGCAGTAAATCCTACGAGCAGTACTTC

D: -
size: many
J: TRBJ2-7
V: TRBV4-2
CDR3: CASSQSAGSSYEQYF
DNA: TGTGCCAGCAGCCAGAGCGCAGGGTCGAGCTACGAGCAGTACTTC

D: TRBD1
size: -
J: TRBJ1-5
V: TRBV6-1
CDR3: CASSAGQGAGQPQHF
DNA: TGTGCCAGCAGTGCGGGACAGGGGGCTGGGCAGCCCCAGCATTTT

D: TRBD2
size: few
J: TRBJ2-7
V: TRBV12-3/TRBV12-4
CDR3: CASSLGRGSVRTYDQYF
DNA: TGTGCCAGCAGTTTGGGGCGCGGGAGCGTGAGAACGTACGATCAGTACTTC

D: -
size: few
J: TRBJ1-2
V: TRBV11-1
CDR3: CASSTDRWDYGYTF
DNA: TGTGCCAGCAGCACAGACAGGTGGGACTATGGCTACACCTTC

D: -
size: many
J: TRBJ2-7
V: TRBV11-2
CDR3: CASSLMATAPSYEQYF
DNA: TGTGCCAGCAGCTTAATGGCTACAGCCCCCTCCTACGAGCAGTACTTC

D: TRBD1
size: many
J: TRBJ1-5
V: TRBV6-1
CDR3: CASSVDAGTGQPQHF
DNA: TGTGCCAGCAGTGTTGACGCCGGGACAGGTCAGCCCCAGCATTTT

D: -
size: many
J: TRBJ1-1
V: TRBV6-1
CDR3: CASLRVLNTEAFF
DNA: TGTGCCAGTCTCAGGGTCCTGAACACTGAAGCTTTCTTT

D: TRBD2
size: -
J: TRBJ2-2
V: TRBV7-2
CDR3: CASSSNPSGTGELFF
DNA: TGTGCCAGCAGCTCAAACCCTAGCGGGACCGGGGAGCTGTTTTTT

D: -
size: many
J: TRBJ2-5
V: TRBV20-1
CDR3: CSARAVHQETQYF
DNA: TGCAGTGCTAGAGCGGTGCATCAAGAGACCCAGTACTTC

D: TRBD1
size: few
J: TRBJ2-5
V: TRBV6-5
CDR3: CASSYIPGQGTETQYF
DNA: TGTGCCAGCAGTTACATCCCGGGACAGGGTACCGAGACCCAGTACTTC

D: TRBD1
size: many
J: TRBJ2-7
V: TRBV7-9
CDR3: CASSATGTGHEQYF
DNA: TGTGCCAGCAGCGCTACCGGGACAGGGCACGAGCAGTACTTC

D: TRBD1
size: few
J: TRBJ1-6
V: TRBV6-4
CDR3: CASSTTGGLDNSPLHF
DNA: TGTGCCAGCAGTACCACAGGGGGCCTTGATAATTCACCCCTCCACTTT

D: -
size: many
J: TRBJ2-2
V: TRBV5-1
CDR3: CASSYPQTTGELFF
DNA: TGCGCCAGCAGCTACCCCCAAACCACCGGGGAGCTGTTTTTT

D: -
size: many
J: TRBJ2-6
V: TRBV19
CDR3: CASSSASSGANVLTF
DNA: TGTGCCAGTAGTTCCGCATCCTCTGGGGCCAACGTCCTGACTTTC